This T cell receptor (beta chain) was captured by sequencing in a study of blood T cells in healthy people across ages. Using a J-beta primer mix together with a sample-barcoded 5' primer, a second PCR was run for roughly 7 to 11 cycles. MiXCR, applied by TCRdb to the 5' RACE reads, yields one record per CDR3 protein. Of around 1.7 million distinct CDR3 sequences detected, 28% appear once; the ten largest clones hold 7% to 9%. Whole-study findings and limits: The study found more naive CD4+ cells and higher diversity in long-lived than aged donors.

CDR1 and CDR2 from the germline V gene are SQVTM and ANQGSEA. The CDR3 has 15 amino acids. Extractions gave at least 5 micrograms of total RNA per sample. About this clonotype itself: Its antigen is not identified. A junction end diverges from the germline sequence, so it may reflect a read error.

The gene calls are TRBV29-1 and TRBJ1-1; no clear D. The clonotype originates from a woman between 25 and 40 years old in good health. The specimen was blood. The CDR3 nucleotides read TGCAGCGTCGAAGGAGGGTTAAGGGAGGCCTCTGAAGCTTTCTTT. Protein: CSVEGGLREASEAFF.